The T cell receptor beta chain under discussion was sequenced for a study of CD8+ T cells in alopecia areata. The study, taken as a whole, reports: Among patients, TCR sharing was less clear than in mice, a difference possibly due in part to HLA diversity in the patient population.

This CDR3 comprises 14 residues. Germline CDR1 SGHDT, CDR2 YYEEEE. The V end was cut by 2 bases, the J end by 6 bases, with 13 bases between. Comment on this clone: What it recognizes is unknown.

It was cDNA, reverse transcribed from extracted RNA, that served as the sequencing template. Libraries were prepared by immunoSEQ multiplex PCR; TCRdb keeps only in-frame clonotypes and omits some of them. Of a few hundred thousand clones detected, roughly 50% appear once; the ten largest clones hold roughly 5.3%. V usage is TRBV5-6 and J usage is TRBJ2-3, with a possible D match to TRBD1 (6 bases). This clonotype was obtained from a human donor in good health. What was sequenced was CD8+ T cells sorted from blood. CDR3 in amino acids: CASSFGQFMDTQYF. CDR3 sequence (DNA): TGTGCCAGCAGCTTCGGACAGTTCATGGATACGCAGTATTTT.